Following are 29 T cell receptor beta chains from one sample sequenced in a study of blood T cells in healthy people across ages. PCR was performed a second time for about 7 to 11 cycles using a sample-barcoded 5' primer and a J-beta primer mix. MiXCR, run by TCRdb on the 5' RACE reads, gives a single entry per CDR3 protein. The sample has 650,000 to 800,000 distinct CDR3 sequences; 52% are singletons. Sequenced: blood. These receptors all stem from a woman of 80 years or more in good health.

This clonotype was counted a few times. The chain links TRBV28 to TRBJ2-7; 10 bases match TRBD2. Germline CDR1 is MDHEN and CDR2 is SYDVKM. This CDR3 has 15 amino acids. The J segment lost 5 bases and the V segment lost 5 bases, leaving 9 bases of the junction unmatched. As DNA, the CDR3 is TGTGCCAGCAGTCCCTCTAGCGGGAGCCTCCACGAGCAGTACTTC. Protein sequence: CASSPSSGSLHEQYF.

This clonotype occurred a few times. The chain carries TRBV18 and TRBJ1-5, with a possible D match to TRBD1 (5 bases). Per the germline V gene, CDR1 is KGHSH and CDR2 is LQKENI. The CDR3 totals 16 residues. V lost 3 bases to trimming and J lost 5 bases, with 17 bases between them. CDR3 protein: CASSPSAGGRHQPQHF. CDR3 bases: TGTGCCAGCTCACCGTCCGCCGGGGGTAGACATCAGCCCCAGCATTTT.

This clonotype has a count of ten or more. The V gene is TRBV3-1, the J gene TRBJ1-2; maybe TRBD1 (6 bases). This CDR3 has 16 amino acids. The V end lost 0 bases, the J end lost 4 bases, and 15 bases lay between the germline ends. Germline V lookup: CDR1 LGHDT, CDR2 YNNKEL (reference sequence). The CDR3 DNA is TGTGCCAGCAGCCAAGACAGAGGCAGGGGAGGCTATGGCTACACCTTC. This sequence encodes CASSQDRGRGGYGYTF.

About this clonotype itself: A read error is possible here, since a much larger clone lies one base away. The rearrangement links TRBV29-1 to TRBJ2-1, with TRBD2 matching 14 bases. The V gene's germline CDR1 is SQVTM and CDR2 ANQGSEA. This CDR3 has 17 residues. With V trimmed by 1 base and J by 5 bases, 7 bases remained unmatched. The CDR3 protein is CSVEGGLAGGRNNEQFF. CDR3 bases: TGCAGCGTTGAAGGCGGACTAGCGGGAGGAAGAAACAATGAGCAGTTCTTC.

V is TRBV6-1 and J is TRBJ2-1; TRBD2 matches 7 bases. CDR1 MNHNS and CDR2 SASEGT come from the germline V gene. CDR3 length equals 15 residues. V trimming: 3 bases; J trimming: 5 bases; junction bases outside the gene matches: 7. The CDR3 DNA follows: TGTGCCAGCAGTGAGATAAGCGGGGTAAACAATGAGCAGTTCTTC. Translation gives CASSEISGVNNEQFF.

The table lists this clonotype with many counts. The V call is TRBV5-1, the J call TRBJ1-1; D uncertain. V was shortened by 2 bases and J by 1 base, with 9 bases between the two germline ends. CDR3 length equals 14 residues. Germline assignment: CDR1 SGHRS and CDR2 YFSETQ. In DNA, the CDR3 is TGCGCCAGCAGCTTATTACCCGGGAACACTGAAGCTTTCTTT. This codes for CASSLLPGNTEAFF. Based on the CDR3 plus reference TRBV5-1 and TRBJ1-1, the full variable domain is KAGVTQTPRYLIKTRGQQVTLSCSPISGHRSVSWYQQTPGQGLQFLFEYFSETQRNKGNFPGRFSGRQFSNSRSEMNVSTLELGDSALYLCASSLLPGNTEAFFGQGTRLTVV.

Points on this clonotype: A much larger clone differs by one base, so this may be a read error. The V and J genes are TRBV3-1 and TRBJ2-3; either TRBD1 or TRBD2 may supply D (6 bases each). The V end lost 1 base, the J end lost 4 bases, and 12 bases lay between the germline ends. Germline CDR1 is LGHDT and CDR2 is YNNKEL (reference sequence). This CDR3 spans 15 amino acids. CDR3 in amino acids: CASSQVIGGSDTQYF. The CDR3 region has the DNA TGTGCCAGCAGCCAAGTGATCGGGGGCTCAGATACGCAGTATTTT.

This clonotype has more than one count but fewer than ten. A much larger clone is a single base away; this may be a read error. CDR3 protein: CASSFRKVNTEAFF. The CDR3 DNA is TGTGCCAGCAGCTTCCGGAAAGTGAACACTGAAGCTTTCTTT. The chain employs TRBV12-3 or TRBV12-4 and TRBJ1-1; D is ambiguous. The CDR3 runs 14 residues. The germline V and J ends were trimmed by 6 bases and 0 bases, with 11 bases remaining between them.

The rearrangement uses TRBV5-1 and TRBJ2-7; 7 bases are shared with TRBD2. The J call may be incorrect, as the DNA end agrees better with TRBJ2-5. The CDR3 loop spans 15 amino acids. Germline V lookup: CDR1 SGHRS, CDR2 YFSETQ. CDR3 residues: CASSLVAGELETQYF. The DNA for the CDR3 is TGCGCCAGCAGCTTGGTTGCGGGGGAGTTGGAGACCCAGTACTTC.

This clonotype was observed at least ten times. This chain connects TRBV5-1 to TRBJ2-3; 7 positions match TRBD2. V was pared by 1 base and J by 2 bases, with 1 base of the junction left unmatched. This CDR3 contains 14 residues. Per germline, CDR1 SGHRS and CDR2 YFSETQ. The CDR3 DNA reads as TGCGCCAGCAGCTTGAGCGGGGACACAGATACGCAGTATTTT. As protein: CASSLSGDTDTQYF.

V is TRBV28 and J is TRBJ1-4; D not resolved. The CDR3 totals 15 residues. CDR1 and CDR2 from the germline V gene are MDHEN and SYDVKM. V was clipped by 3 bases and J by 3 bases, with 11 bases between them. CDR3 sequence reads: CASSFSVRPNEKLFF. The CDR3 region has the DNA TGTGCCAGCAGTTTTAGCGTACGCCCTAATGAAAAACTGTTTTTT.

There are many counts of this clonotype. This chain joins TRBV29-1 and TRBJ2-7; D tentatively reads TRBD1 or TRBD2 (5 bases each). V lost 7 bases and J lost 0, with 10 bases in between. Germline V gene lookup returns CDR1 SQVTM and CDR2 ANQGSEA. The CDR3 contains 12 residues. This chain's CDR3 is CSARERSYEQYF. CDR3 DNA sequence: TGCAGCGCCAGGGAGCGCTCCTACGAGCAGTACTTC.

This clonotype was counted a few times. The chain couples TRBV10-3 to TRBJ1-5, with a tentative D call TRBD1 (6 bases). CDR3 length: 13 residues. Trimming removed 11 bases at V and 4 bases at J, with 15 bases between. Germline V gene sequence: CDR1 ENHRY, CDR2 SYGVKD. The CDR3 here is CAVQAQGNQPQHF. The CDR3, as DNA: TGTGCCGTCCAGGCCCAGGGGAATCAGCCCCAGCATTTT.

The rearrangement joins TRBV7-2 to TRBJ1-2; D unresolved. From germline, CDR1 is SGHTA and CDR2 FQGNSA. The germline V and J ends were trimmed by 4 bases and 6 bases, with 21 bases remaining between them. This CDR3 is 16 amino acids long. The CDR3 sequence: CASSSWGLLSNHGYTF. Here the CDR3 DNA reads TGTGCCAGCAGCTCCTGGGGTCTTCTATCAAACCATGGCTACACCTTC.

This sequence joins TRBV18 and TRBJ2-1, with 7 bases that match TRBD2. This CDR3 has 16 residues. The V and J ends lost 0 bases and 2 bases, in that order; junction bases with no gene match: 4. CDR1 KGHSH and CDR2 LQKENI come from the germline V gene. The DNA for the CDR3 is TGTGCCAGCTCACCACCGGCGGGAGCCACCTACAATGAGCAGTTCTTC. Translating gives CASSPPAGATYNEQFF. The whole variable domain, filled in from reference TRBV18 and TRBJ2-1, reads NAGVMQNPRHLVRRRGQEARLRCSPMKGHSHVYWYRQLPEEGLKFMVYLQKENIIDESGMPKERFSAEFPKEGPSILRIQQVVRGDSAAYFCASSPPAGATYNEQFFGPGTRLTVL.

Turning to this clonotype: A much larger clone lies a single base off, so this may be a read error. The chain links TRBV7-8 to TRBJ2-5; maybe TRBD2 (6 bases). Germline V gene sequence: CDR1 SGHVS, CDR2 FQNEAQ. The CDR3 contains 14 residues. V was clipped by 6 bases and J by 11 bases, with 22 bases between them. As DNA, the CDR3 is TGTGCCAGCAGTTTTCGCGGGGTTGGGAATGAGCAGTACTTC. It translates to CASSFRGVGNEQYF.

CDR3 DNA sequence: TGCAGCGCCGGGACACATGCTAACTATGGCTACACCTTC. Its protein product is CSAGTHANYGYTF. This chain uses TRBV29-1 with TRBJ1-2; possible D gene TRBD1, 6 bases. The germline V gene encodes CDR1 SQVTM and CDR2 ANQGSEA. Trimming took 7 bases from V and 0 from J, leaving 12 bases between them. This CDR3 has 13 amino acids. Full variable domain (missing parts from reference TRBV29-1 and TRBJ1-2): SAVISQKPSRDICQRGTSLTIQCQVDSQVTMMFWYRQQPGQSLTLIATANQGSEATYESGFVIDKFPISRPNLTFSTLTVSNMSPEDSSIYLCSAGTHANYGYTFGSGTRLTVV.

Remarks on this clonotype: The junction departs from germline at one end; a sequencing error may be responsible. The genes are TRBV27 and TRBJ2-1, with TRBD2 matching over 7 bases. Germline CDR1 MNHEY, CDR2 SMNVEV (reference sequence). The CDR3 covers 10 residues. The CDR3 loop reads CASGEGEQFF. The CDR3 DNA reads TGTGCCAGCGGGGAGGGCGAGCAGTTCTTT.

This clonotype was seen more than once but under ten times. The chain couples TRBV13 to TRBJ2-3, with 12 bases matching TRBD2. The germline V gene encodes CDR1 PRHDT and CDR2 FYEKMQ (reference sequence). The CDR3 runs to 15 residues. Trimming at V came to 4 bases and at J to 4 bases, leaving 3 bases not matched to a gene. The CDR3, as DNA: TGTGCCAGCAGCTCGCTAGCGGGGGGGCCAGATACGCAGTATTTT. It is translated as CASSSLAGGPDTQYF.

This chain connects TRBV6-2 or TRBV6-3 to TRBJ2-7; TRBD1 is a possible D gene (5 bases). The CDR3 has 17 residues. Germline lookup yields CDR1 MNHEY and CDR2 SVGEGT. V shed 0 bases and J shed 3 bases, with 18 bases lying between them. CDR3 protein: CASSYSTRTQSRYEQYF. For the CDR3, the DNA is TGTGCCAGCAGTTACTCGACCAGGACACAAAGCCGCTACGAGCAGTACTTC.

Ten or more counts support this clonotype. The rearrangement uses TRBV28 and TRBJ1-5; 9 bases are a match to TRBD1. In germline, CDR1 is MDHEN, CDR2 SYDVKM. This CDR3 is 16 amino acids long. The V and J ends lost 1 base and 7 bases, in that order; junction bases with no gene match: 8. The CDR3 spells CASSLSGTGLTQPQHF. The CDR3 nucleotides are TGTGCCAGCAGTTTATCCGGGACAGGGTTAACGCAGCCCCAGCATTTT.

The chain recombines TRBV9 with TRBJ1-2, with a tentative D call TRBD1 (5 bases). The CDR3 spans 15 residues. Trimming left V 7 bases short and J 6 bases short, with 22 bases between. Germline lookup yields CDR1 SGDLS and CDR2 YYNGEE. CDR3 coding DNA: TGTGCCAGCTACACACTCGGAGGGGCGGTCCATGGCTACACCTTC. Protein sequence: CASYTLGGAVHGYTF.

The gene calls are TRBV7-2 and TRBJ2-5; possible D gene TRBD1, 6 bases. V was pared by 2 bases and J by 5 bases, with 12 bases between. CDR3 length equals 14 residues. Germline CDR1 is SGHTA and CDR2 is FQGNSA. The CDR3 DNA is TGTGCCAGCAGCTTATACGGACAGAGGGAGACCCAGTACTTC. Translating gives CASSLYGQRETQYF.

On this clonotype: A much larger clone differs by one base, so this may be a read error. This chain uses TRBV2 with TRBJ2-5; TRBD1 is a possible D gene (6 bases). Looked up from germline, CDR1 is SNHLY and CDR2 is FYNNEI. This CDR3 is 12 amino acids long. The CDR3 sequence: CAGRTDQETQYF. As DNA, the CDR3 is TGTGCCGGCAGGACAGACCAAGAGACCCAGTACTTC. Full variable domain (rest looked up from reference TRBV2 and TRBJ2-5): EPEVTQTPSHQVTQMGQEVILRCVPISNHLYFYWYRQILGQKVEFLVSFYNNEISEKSEIFDDQFSVERPDGSNFTLKIRSTKLEDSAMYFCAGRTDQETQYFGPGTRLLVL.

The chain combines TRBV12-3 or TRBV12-4 with TRBJ1-5; 11 positions agree with TRBD1. V lost 6 bases to trimming and J lost 11 bases; unmatched junction nucleotides: 12. The CDR3 contains 15 residues. In nucleotides, the CDR3 is TGTGCCAGCAGCGATACGGGACAGGGGGGGGACGCCCAGCATTTT. The encoded protein is CASSDTGQGGDAQHF.

The rearrangement joins TRBV25-1 to TRBJ1-2; D might be TRBD1 (6 bases). Trimming removed 2 bases from V and 4 bases from J, with 14 bases in between. Germline CDR1 MGHDK, CDR2 SYGVNS. This CDR3 spans 15 amino acids. The CDR3 DNA reads TGTGCCAGCAGTGAAAGAACAGGGCCGGGCTATGGCTACACCTTC. It is translated as CASSERTGPGYGYTF.

This chain joins TRBV10-1 and TRBJ2-5, with D tentatively TRBD2 (7 bases). The end of the DNA aligns better with TRBJ2-7, so the J call may be wrong. Germline assignment: CDR1 WNHNN and CDR2 SYGVQD (reference sequence). There are 17 residues in the CDR3. In DNA form, the CDR3 reads TGCGCCAGCAGCGAGGGACTAAAGATTGGGACAAACTACGAGCAGTACTTC. The encoded protein is CASSEGLKIGTNYEQYF.

The V gene is TRBV2, the J gene TRBJ2-1, with D possibly matching TRBD2 (6 bases). V was pared by 4 bases and J by 5 bases, with 12 bases between. This CDR3 has 14 amino acids. Per germline, CDR1 SNHLY and CDR2 FYNNEI. CDR3 nucleotides: TGTGCCAGCAGTGTGTTTAGCGGCCACAATGAGCAGTTCTTC. It encodes CASSVFSGHNEQFF.

This clonotype was seen once. The chain employs TRBV21-1 and TRBJ2-7; the table's TRBD2 call for D was not verified on the DNA. TRBV21-1 is a documented pseudogene. The CDR3 is made up of 16 amino acids. The CDR3 spells CASSPLLGISSYEQYF. In nucleotides, the CDR3 is TGTGCCAGCAGCCCACTACTAGGAATCAGCTCCTACGAGCAGTACTTC.